These 27 T cell receptor beta chains were sequenced from one sample in a study of shared clonotypes between healthy human individuals. Generated by immunoSEQ multiplex PCR, the TCRdb table keeps only in-frame clones and is missing some. The sample yields 950,000 to 1,100,000 clones, about 80% seen once. Sequencing input: memory CD4+ T cells from PBMCs. The subset here: CD45RA-negative fraction. All receptors derive from a man between 18 and 29 years old in good health. Some clones in this sample may be carry-over from other donors' samples.

V usage is TRBV7-2 and J usage is TRBJ1-1; no definite D call. V lost 4 bases and J lost 8, with 11 bases in between. Germline V gene lookup returns CDR1 SGHTA and CDR2 FQGNSA. This CDR3 has 12 amino acids. CDR3 DNA sequence: TGTGCCAGCAGCTGGCGGGAGTCGGAAGCTTTCTTT. Its translation: CASSWRESEAFF.

This clone has just a few counts. The V call is TRBV10-1, the J call TRBJ2-1, with TRBD2 identical over 8 bases. The CDR3 has 15 residues. V lost 5 bases, J lost 9 bases, and 12 bases stayed unmatched. The germline gives CDR1 WNHNN, CDR2 SYGVQD (reference sequence). In nucleotides, the CDR3 is TGCGCCAGCAGTCATCGGAGCGGGAGCTTTTTTGAGCAGTTCTTC. It specifies CASSHRSGSFFEQFF.

The chain is built from TRBV10-3 and TRBJ1-4; no reliable D call. Trimming cost V 2 bases and J 4 bases, with 11 bases left between them. This CDR3 is 15 amino acids long. Germline CDR1 is ENHRY and CDR2 is SYGVKD. CDR3 in DNA: TGTGCCATCAGTGAGCAACTGTTGAGTAATGAAAAACTGTTTTTT. It codes for CAISEQLLSNEKLFF.

The rearrangement links TRBV19 to TRBJ1-2; D is perhaps TRBD1 (5 bases). Looked up from germline, CDR1 is LNHDA and CDR2 is SQIVND (reference sequence). The CDR3 consists of 14 residues. V gave up 6 bases and J gave up 8 bases, with 19 bases separating them. The CDR3 here is CASRRDPTDGGYTF. The CDR3 DNA follows: TGTGCCAGTAGAAGGGACCCGACAGACGGAGGCTACACCTTC.

The gene calls are TRBV11-2 and TRBJ2-1, with D maybe TRBD2 (6 bases). This CDR3 is 15 amino acids long. From germline, CDR1 is SGHAT and CDR2 FQNNGV. The V end lost 5 bases, the J end lost 10 bases, and 21 bases lay between the germline ends. The CDR3 DNA sequence: TGTGCCAGCAGCGTAGCGGCGGGCCCGTGGTCGGAGCAGTTCTTC. As protein: CASSVAAGPWSEQFF. Drawing the rest from reference TRBV11-2 and TRBJ2-1, the complete variable domain is EAGVAQSPRYKIIEKRQSVAFWCNPISGHATLYWYQQILGQGPKLLIQFQNNGVVDDSQLPKDRFSAERLKGVDSTLKIQPAKLEDSAVYLCASSVAAGPWSEQFFGPGTRLTVL.

The V and J genes are TRBV19 and TRBJ2-3; no firm D call. CDR1 LNHDA and CDR2 SQIVND come from the germline V gene (reference sequence). V was clipped by 6 bases and J by 6 bases, with 13 bases between them. This CDR3 is 13 amino acids long. This CDR3 reads CASRLPQADTQYF. The DNA of the CDR3 is TGTGCCAGTAGGTTACCCCAGGCGGATACGCAGTATTTT. The complete variable domain, with remaining parts taken from reference TRBV19 and TRBJ2-3, reads DGGITQSPKYLFRKEGQNVTLSCEQNLNHDAMYWYRQDPGQGLRLIYYSQIVNDFQKGDIAEGYSVSREKKESFPLTVTSAQKNPTAFYLCASRLPQADTQYFGPGTRLTVL.

The V gene is TRBV10-1, the J gene TRBJ2-7; perhaps TRBD2 as D (6 bases). The CDR3 has 14 residues. Germline CDR1 and CDR2: WNHNN and SYGVQD (reference sequence). V was pared by 3 bases and J by 5 bases, with 14 bases between. Here the CDR3 reads CASSDSSAQHEQYF. The CDR3 DNA is TGCGCCAGCAGTGACTCTAGCGCCCAACACGAGCAGTACTTC.

A remark on this clone: This may be a read error, as it is one base from a much larger clone. The rearrangement links TRBV5-4 to TRBJ2-2; 10 bases match TRBD2. V lost 3 bases to trimming and J lost 1 base; unmatched junction nucleotides: 3. The germline gives CDR1 SGHNT, CDR2 YYREEE (reference sequence). CDR3 size: 16 residues. The CDR3 nucleotides are TGTGCCAGCAGCTCCCGGACTAGCGGGAACACCGGGGAGCTGTTTTTT. It codes for CASSSRTSGNTGELFF.

The chain is built from TRBV5-1 and TRBJ2-5; weak D call: TRBD1 (6 bases). The CDR3 runs 14 residues. V lost 4 bases and J lost 2, with 12 bases in between. CDR1 is SGHRS and CDR2 is YFSETQ in the germline V gene. CDR3 amino acids: CASSGTGLQETQYF. For the CDR3, the DNA is TGCGCCAGCAGCGGAACAGGGCTTCAAGAGACCCAGTACTTC.

The rearrangement links TRBV5-1 to TRBJ2-5; D is perhaps TRBD1 or TRBD2 (5 bases each). V lost 0 bases and J lost 1, with 13 bases in between. In germline, CDR1 is SGHRS, CDR2 YFSETQ. The CDR3 totals 16 residues. For the CDR3, the DNA is TGCGCCAGCAGCTTGGGCGCAGGGAGAAGCCAAGAGACCCAGTACTTC. It specifies CASSLGAGRSQETQYF.

This clone turned up a few times. The rearrangement joins TRBV5-3 to TRBJ2-6, with a tentative D call TRBD2 (5 bases). TRBV5-3 is filed as an ORF, its function uncertain. Trimming removed 10 bases from V and 2 bases from J, with 19 bases in between. CDR3 length: 16 amino acids. The CDR3 DNA reads TGTGCCGCCGGGCGGTTCGGGAAAGCTGGGGCCAACGTCCTGACTTTC. It encodes CAAGRFGKAGANVLTF.

This chain connects TRBV15 to TRBJ2-7, with a possible D match to TRBD1 (5 bases). Germline-derived CDR1 and CDR2 are LNHNV and YYDKDF (reference sequence). V lost 8 bases to trimming and J lost 2 bases, with 13 bases between them. CDR3 length: 13 residues. The CDR3 sequence: CATSRGVPYEQYF. CDR3 nucleotides: TGTGCCACCTCTAGGGGCGTACCCTACGAGCAGTACTTC.

This clone occurred once. V gene TRBV5-4 combines with J gene TRBJ1-4, with 10 bases that match TRBD1. The CDR3 contains 15 residues. Trimming at V came to 1 base and at J to 8 bases, leaving 5 bases not matched to a gene. Germline CDR1 is SGHNT and CDR2 is YYREEE (reference sequence). CDR3 region: CASSLIGQGVEKLFF. The CDR3 nucleotides read TGTGCCAGCAGCTTGATCGGACAGGGGGTCGAAAAACTGTTTTTT.

The J gene is TRBJ2-6, the V gene TRBV5-1, with D perhaps assigned TRBD1 or TRBD2 (5 bases each). The CDR3 runs to 16 residues. Deletions cut 4 bases from V and 0 bases from J, with 11 bases between. CDR1 SGHRS and CDR2 YFSETQ come from the germline V gene. The CDR3 loop reads CASSAGTVSGANVLTF. The DNA for the CDR3 is TGCGCCAGCAGCGCCGGGACGGTCTCTGGGGCCAACGTCCTGACTTTC.

The V gene is TRBV28, the J gene TRBJ1-5; D possibly corresponds to TRBD1 (6 bases). Trimming removed 3 bases at V and 3 bases at J, with 15 bases between. This CDR3 is built from 16 residues. CDR1 MDHEN and CDR2 SYDVKM come from the germline V gene. The CDR3 nucleotides are TGTGCCAGCAGTTTCCCCCCGGGACACCACAATCAGCCCCAGCATTTT. It translates to CASSFPPGHHNQPQHF. The full variable domain, with the rest looked up from reference TRBV28 and TRBJ1-5, is DVKVTQSSRYLVKRTGEKVFLECVQDMDHENMFWYRQDPGLGLRLIYFSYDVKMKEKGDIPEGYSVSREKKERFSLILESASTNQTSMYLCASSFPPGHHNQPQHFGDGTRLSIL.

The rearrangement joins TRBV28 to TRBJ1-2; D gene unclear. This CDR3 is built from 14 residues. V lost 8 bases, J lost 5 bases, and 18 bases lay in between. Germline values: CDR1 MDHEN, CDR2 SYDVKM. The CDR3 DNA reads TGTGCCAGCGGTGGCGGCAGCGTCGCGTATGGCTACACCTTC. Its protein is CASGGGSVAYGYTF.

The chain recombines TRBV2 with TRBJ2-1; no firm D call. The CDR3 is 19 residues long. V lost 6 bases and J 0 bases, leaving 24 bases between the germline ends. Germline V gene data show CDR1 as SNHLY and CDR2 as FYNNEI. The CDR3 protein is CASSVTRDIAESSYNEQFF. CDR3 bases: TGTGCCAGCAGCGTCACCCGAGATATAGCCGAGAGCTCCTACAATGAGCAGTTCTTC. Full variable domain (outside the CDR3, taken from reference TRBV2 and TRBJ2-1): EPEVTQTPSHQVTQMGQEVILRCVPISNHLYFYWYRQILGQKVEFLVSFYNNEISEKSEIFDDQFSVERPDGSNFTLKIRSTKLEDSAMYFCASSVTRDIAESSYNEQFFGPGTRLTVL.

The J gene is TRBJ1-2, the V gene TRBV7-3; no reliable D call. This CDR3 region has 13 residues. CDR1 SGHTA and CDR2 FQGTGA come from the germline V gene. The V gene lost 6 bases and the J gene lost 4 bases, with 12 bases spanning the gap. The CDR3 nucleotides read TGTGCCAGCAGTTTCACGGGAAGCTATGGCTACACCTTC. It is translated as CASSFTGSYGYTF.

J is TRBJ2-3 and V is TRBV6-5; 7 nucleotides match TRBD2. Per germline, CDR1 MNHEY and CDR2 SVGAGI. There are 15 residues in the CDR3. V was clipped by 0 bases and J by 13 bases; unmatched bases: 13. CDR3 region: CASSYSGAGDRSEYF. The CDR3 DNA reads TGTGCCAGCAGTTACTCTGGGGCGGGAGATCGGTCGGAGTATTTT.

This chain uses TRBV5-4 with TRBJ2-2; D unclear. Germline V gives CDR1 SGHNT, CDR2 YYREEE (reference sequence). This CDR3 is 15 amino acids long. The V and J ends lost 6 bases and 2 bases respectively, with 14 bases between them. The CDR3 coding sequence is TGTGCCAGCACCAATCGGGTCTACAACACCGGGGAGCTGTTTTTT. Its protein is CASTNRVYNTGELFF.

Details on this clone: In the same sample, other DNA sequences code for this CDR3. This chain joins TRBV27 and TRBJ2-3, with a weak D call TRBD2 (5 bases). V was trimmed by 6 bases and J by 3 bases, leaving 10 bases between them. The germline gives CDR1 MNHEY, CDR2 SMNVEV (reference sequence). CDR3 size: 13 residues. CDR3 sequence: CASRGSGTDTQYF. In DNA form, the CDR3 reads TGTGCCAGCAGGGGGTCGGGGACAGATACGCAGTATTTT.

CDR3 residues: CASSLGGLAGASSYEQYF. CDR3 DNA sequence: TGTGCCAGCAGCTTGGGGGGACTAGCGGGAGCTTCCTCCTACGAGCAGTACTTC. This chain links TRBV5-4 with TRBJ2-7; TRBD2 matches at 14 bases. Unmatched junction bases numbered 5, after V lost 0 bases and J lost 0 bases. The CDR3 is 18 amino acids. Germline loops: CDR1 SGHNT, CDR2 YYREEE (reference sequence).

The chain couples TRBV19 to TRBJ2-1; TRBD1 aligns across 12 bases. The CDR3 has 18 amino acids. The ends lost 5 bases at V and 7 bases at J; junction bases unmatched: 15. CDR1 LNHDA and CDR2 SQIVND come from the germline V gene (reference sequence). As DNA, the CDR3 is TGTGCCAGTAGTCTTAGATTAGACGGGACAGGGGGCATTAATGAGCAGTTCTTC. Amino acids: CASSLRLDGTGGINEQFF.

V gene TRBV10-3 combines with J gene TRBJ2-3; TRBD2 agrees at 8 bases. Per the germline V gene, CDR1 is ENHRY and CDR2 is SYGVKD. J gave up 1 base and V 0 bases, and 6 bases lay outside the gene matches. This CDR3 has 17 residues. CDR3 DNA sequence: TGTGCCATCAGTGAGTCCCAGGGAGCGGGGGGCACAGATACGCAGTATTTT. Translated, it gives CAISESQGAGGTDTQYF.

This chain links TRBV2 with TRBJ2-3; possibly TRBD2 for D (5 bases). This CDR3 has 15 amino acids. Per germline, CDR1 SNHLY and CDR2 FYNNEI. V lost 3 bases and J lost 2, with 12 bases in between. CDR3 region: CASSEERSPTDTQYF. The DNA of the CDR3 is TGTGCCAGCAGTGAGGAGCGGAGTCCCACAGATACGCAGTATTTT. Based on the CDR3 plus reference TRBV2 and TRBJ2-3, the full variable domain is EPEVTQTPSHQVTQMGQEVILRCVPISNHLYFYWYRQILGQKVEFLVSFYNNEISEKSEIFDDQFSVERPDGSNFTLKIRSTKLEDSAMYFCASSEERSPTDTQYFGPGTRLTVL.

To note about this clone: Other DNA sequences within the sample encode an identical CDR3. The chain recombines TRBV5-1 with TRBJ2-7; D gene unclear. Germline lookup yields CDR1 SGHRS and CDR2 YFSETQ. V dropped 0 bases and J dropped 4 bases, with 11 bases sitting between them. The CDR3 runs to 14 residues. The CDR3 sequence is CASSLASGRYEQYF. CDR3 bases: TGCGCCAGCAGCTTGGCCTCAGGTCGATACGAGCAGTACTTC.

The CDR3 sequence is CAWTGPGTGDEKLFF. The CDR3 coding sequence is TGTGCCTGGACCGGACCCGGGACAGGGGATGAAAAACTGTTTTTT. The rearrangement uses TRBV30 and TRBJ1-4; 10 bases fit TRBD1. V shed 4 bases, J shed 6 bases, and the junction held 8 bases outside the gene matches. Germline V gene sequence: CDR1 GTSNPN, CDR2 SVGIG (reference sequence). This CDR3 spans 15 amino acids. The whole variable domain, filled in from reference TRBV30 and TRBJ1-4, reads SQTIHQWPATLVQPVGSPLSLECTVEGTSNPNLYWYRQAAGRGLQLLFYSVGIGQISSEVPQNLSASRPQDRQFILSSKKLLLSDSGFYLCAWTGPGTGDEKLFFGSGTQLSVL.